The clone carrying this T cell receptor (beta chain) has ten or more counts. Its target is not known. The record originates from a study of breast tumors, draining lymph nodes, adjacent tissues. Study-wide results and limits: Luminal-like breast cancer showed significantly higher tumor–nontumor repertoire similarity than basal-like. Tumors had less TCR diversity than lymph nodes, more than nontumor tissue. That most tumor T cells come from lymph nodes remained unproven. Data fit most tumor T cells coming from lymph node, expanding in tumor.

Breast cancer patients provided tissue from their axillary draining lymph nodes. Using its own MiXCR run on the multiplex PCR reads, TCRdb lists one record per CDR3 protein. The sample records around 290,000 distinct CDR3 sequences, around 30% being singletons. The CDR3 is 15 residues long. Germline CDR1 reads MNHNS; CDR2 reads SASEGT. V gave up 5 bases and J gave up 0 bases; unmatched junction bases: 7. The chain combines TRBV6-1 with TRBJ2-7; the match to TRBD1 covers 7 bases. The source is a female donor with breast cancer. Some clones in this sample may be carry-over from other donors' samples. Sequenced material: axillary lymph node tissue. CDR3 sequence (DNA): TGTGCCAGCAGTCCTGACAGGGTAGTCTCCTACGAGCAGTACTTC. As protein: CASSPDRVVSYEQYF.